This T cell receptor (beta chain) derives from a study of shared clonotypes between healthy human individuals. The overall study: Participating donors consisted of a couple of women and three men aged 18 to 49. CD8 memory received one plate per donor, CD8 naive two, CD4 memory three and CD4 naive three. Study-wide points: Among non-shared clonotypes, generation probabilities were lower than among those shared by all four donors. The researchers took only blood, and tissue repertoires probably look different.

As defined, naive CD8 cells were CD45RO-negative and positively selected for CCR7, with terminally differentiated effector memory CD45RA+ cells excluded. The V end lost 3 bases, the J end lost 5 bases, and 8 bases lay between the germline ends. The CDR3 runs 13 residues. The germline gives CDR1 MNHEY, CDR2 SMNVEV (reference sequence). Sequencing used immunoSEQ multiplex PCR; TCRdb keeps in-frame clones, though not all of them. Among roughly 570,000 clones listed, about 98% were seen once. In regard to this clone: Its antigen remains unidentified. The sample has other DNA sequences that encode this CDR3 too.

The receptor was derived from a man aged 25-45 years in good health. V gene TRBV27 combines with J gene TRBJ1-5; a weak D match, TRBD1 (5 bases). The sequenced material came from naive CD8+ T cells sorted from blood. The CDR3, as DNA: TGTGCCAGCAGTTTTGCGGGGGATCAGCCCCAGCATTTT. Translation gives CASSFAGDQPQHF.